This TCR beta chain was sequenced during a study of cytomegalovirus exposure and HLA in healthy donors. Notes on this clone: Its antigen is currently unknown.

13 Jbeta primers and 60 Vbeta primers were used for the PCR. Repertoires were generated with immunoSEQ multiplex PCR, while TCRdb's copy carries only in-frame clones and drops some. The sample comprises some 130,000 clones, approximately 74% of which are singletons, and roughly 7.2% rests with the top ten. Study-level results: Later work associated fewer than 20,000 TCR beta sequences with HLA alleles at 0.05 false discovery rate. For most TCR beta V segments, an earlier analysis put the productive rate at about 87% or about 30% of the time. By HLA locus, TCR association rates varied in a later analysis, with DRB1 showing the most and HLA-C the fewest.

Each of the donors was a healthy bone marrow donor. This sequence originates from a male donor in good health and CMV-seronegative. Sequenced sample: PBMCs.

The CDR3 is CASTSGGWNEQFF. CDR3 nucleotide sequence: TGTGCCAGCACTAGCGGGGGCTGGAATGAGCAGTTCTTC. The gene calls are TRBV2 and TRBJ2-1; 10 nucleotides line up with TRBD2. The germline V gene has CDR1 SNHLY and CDR2 FYNNEI. V was clipped by 7 bases and J by 7 bases; unmatched bases: 4. The CDR3 has 13 amino acids. Looking up the rest from reference TRBV2 and TRBJ2-1 gives the full variable domain: EPEVTQTPSHQVTQMGQEVILRCVPISNHLYFYWYRQILGQKVEFLVSFYNNEISEKSEIFDDQFSVERPDGSNFTLKIRSTKLEDSAMYFCASTSGGWNEQFFGPGTRLTVL.